This TCR beta chain was documented in a study of graft-versus-host responses after intestinal transplantation. Study-wide context: Each of the recipients got a multivisceral, liver-intestinal, or isolated intestinal transplant.

Here immunoSEQ multiplex PCR was the method, and the copy in TCRdb shows in-frame clones only, minus some. The sample lists some 9,800 clones; over 90% were seen once. With 7 bases clipped from V and 8 bases from J, the junction kept 8 bases outside the gene matches. The CDR3 length is 14 residues. Germline V CDR1 and CDR2: MNHNS, SASEGT. The V gene is TRBV6-1, the J gene TRBJ2-7; 13 nucleotides align to TRBD2. Material: PBMCs, obtained 8 days after intestinal transplant. This TCR derives from a human patient who received an intestinal transplant, so some T cells may come from the graft donor. The CDR3 DNA reads as TGTGCCAGCACCCCACTAGCGGGGGGGCAGAAGCAGTACTTC. Amino acid sequence: CASTPLAGGQKQYF.